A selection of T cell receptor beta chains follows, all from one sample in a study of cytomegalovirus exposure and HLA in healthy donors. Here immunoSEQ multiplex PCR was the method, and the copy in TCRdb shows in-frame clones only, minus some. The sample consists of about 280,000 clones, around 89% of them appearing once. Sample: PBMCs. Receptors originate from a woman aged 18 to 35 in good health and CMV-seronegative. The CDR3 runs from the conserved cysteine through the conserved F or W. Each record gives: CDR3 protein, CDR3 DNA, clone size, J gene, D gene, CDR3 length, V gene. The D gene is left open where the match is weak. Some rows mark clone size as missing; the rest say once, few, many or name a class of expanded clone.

CASSLQKSQVAGNTIYF TGTGCCAGCTCACTCCAAAAGTCCCAGGTGGCCGGAAACACCATATATTTT few TRBJ1-3 NA 17 TRBV18
CASSQDTYSNQPQHF TGTGCCAGCAGCCAAGATACCTATAGCAATCAGCCCCAGCATTTT NA TRBJ1-5 NA 15 TRBV14
CASSQGTQGAIAEKLFF TGTGCCAGCAGCCAAGGTACCCAGGGCGCGATCGCTGAAAAACTGTTTTTT NA TRBJ1-4 NA 17 TRBV4-2
CASSEAGNNEQFF TGTGCCAGCAGTGAAGCAGGGAACAATGAGCAGTTCTTC NA TRBJ2-1 NA 13 TRBV25-1
CASSVWGHSGANVLTF TGTGCCAGCAGTGTTTGGGGACACTCTGGGGCCAACGTCCTGACTTTC once TRBJ2-6 NA 16 TRBV6-1
CASSEELWENQPQHF TGTGCCAGCAGTGAAGAGCTTTGGGAGAATCAGCCCCAGCATTTT NA TRBJ1-5 NA 15 TRBV6-1
CASSYRDRMNTEAFF TGTGCCAGCAGTTATCGGGACAGGATGAACACTGAAGCTTTCTTT NA TRBJ1-1 TRBD1 15 TRBV6-5
CASSTGLASYEQYF TGCGCCAGCAGCACGGGACTAGCGTCCTACGAGCAGTACTTC NA TRBJ2-7 TRBD2 14 TRBV5-1
CASSPRQLSNQPQHF TGTGCCAGCAGTCCGAGACAGTTGAGCAATCAGCCCCAGCATTTT NA TRBJ1-5 NA 15 TRBV28
CASSLGGGGRIYEQYF TGTGCCAGCAGCTTAGGGGGTGGAGGGAGGATCTACGAGCAGTACTTC NA TRBJ2-7 NA 16 TRBV7-8
CASSYFSGFSSTDTQYF TGTGCCAGCAGTTACTTTAGTGGTTTTTCTAGCACAGATACGCAGTATTTT NA TRBJ2-3 NA 17 TRBV27
CASSDRLTQPQHF TGTGCCAGCAGTGACAGGCTTACCCAGCCCCAGCATTTT few TRBJ1-5 NA 13 TRBV6-1
CATSEGTEVSGEQYF TGTGCCACCAGCGAGGGGACAGAAGTCTCTGGGGAGCAGTACTTC few TRBJ2-7 TRBD1 15 TRBV15
CASSLESSYNEQFF TGTGCCAGCAGCTTAGAGAGCTCCTACAATGAGCAGTTCTTC NA TRBJ2-1 NA 14 TRBV7-2
CASSINSLSYEQYF TGTGCCAGTAGTATAAATAGCCTCTCCTACGAGCAGTACTTC NA TRBJ2-7 NA 14 TRBV19
CASSPPTGELFF TGTGCCAGCAGTCCTCCCACCGGGGAGCTGTTTTTT NA TRBJ2-2 NA 12 TRBV11-3
CASSLGTVHSPLHF TGTGCCAGCAGCTTAGGGACAGTACATTCACCCCTCCACTTT NA TRBJ1-6 NA 14 TRBV11-2
CASRLQGGNTEAFF TGTGCCAGCAGGCTGCAGGGAGGGAACACTGAAGCTTTCTTT NA TRBJ1-1 NA 14 TRBV28
CASSLPGTAYEQYF TGTGCCAGCAGCCTACCTGGGACAGCCTACGAGCAGTACTTC NA TRBJ2-7 TRBD1 14 TRBV13
CASSVRGSRDTGELFF TGTGCCAGCAGCGTTAGGGGGTCGAGGGACACCGGGGAGCTGTTTTTT NA TRBJ2-2 NA 16 TRBV9
CASSSNRGVNSPLHF TGTGCCAGCAGTTCAAACAGGGGCGTCAATTCACCCCTCCACTTT NA TRBJ1-6 TRBD1 15 TRBV6-5
CASSLFRLSSYNEQFF TGTGCCAGCAGTTTATTTCGACTTAGCTCCTACAATGAGCAGTTCTTC NA TRBJ2-1 NA 16 TRBV28
CASSLTGSGNTIYF TGTGCCAGCAGTTTAACCGGGTCTGGAAACACCATATATTTT few TRBJ1-3 NA 14 TRBV28
CASSLGGGGGYTF TGCGCCAGCAGCTTGGGGGGCGGTGGAGGCTACACCTTC few TRBJ1-2 NA 13 TRBV5-1
CASRRQGNRVYEQYF TGTGCCAGTAGACGACAGGGGAATAGGGTCTACGAGCAGTACTTC NA TRBJ2-7 TRBD1 15 TRBV19
CASRETGSNYGYTF TGTGCCAGCAGGGAGACAGGGTCCAACTATGGCTACACCTTC NA TRBJ1-2 TRBD1 14 TRBV2
CASSPDGDRGEETQYF TGTGCCAGCAGCCCCGATGGCGATCGGGGAGAAGAGACCCAGTACTTC NA TRBJ2-5 NA 16 TRBV4-2
CASPPRDRVSYEQYF TGTGCCAGCCCCCCAAGGGACAGGGTCTCCTACGAGCAGTACTTC NA TRBJ2-7 TRBD1 15 TRBV28
CASSPFKSGLTDTQYF TGTGCCAGCTCACCGTTCAAGTCTGGCTTAACCGATACGCAGTATTTT once TRBJ2-3 NA 16 TRBV18
CASSQVAQGYNEQFF TGCGCCAGCAGCCAAGTTGCACAGGGGTACAATGAGCAGTTCTTC once TRBJ2-1 TRBD1 15 TRBV4-3
CASSRPGFRDGYTF TGCGCCAGCAGTCGTCCAGGGTTCCGAGATGGCTACACCTTC NA TRBJ1-2 NA 14 TRBV4-1
CASRHTDRINQPQHF TGTGCCAGCAGACACACGGACAGGATCAATCAGCCCCAGCATTTT few TRBJ1-5 TRBD1 15 TRBV28
CASRTSGNSYEQYF TGTGCCAGCAGGACTAGCGGGAACTCCTACGAGCAGTACTTC NA TRBJ2-7 TRBD2 14 TRBV2
CASSPRTGEKLFF TGTGCCAGCAGCCCGAGGACAGGTGAAAAACTGTTTTTT NA TRBJ1-4 TRBD1 13 TRBV7-2
CASSLRTSGRSPYNEQFF TGTGCCAGCAGCTTAAGGACTAGCGGGAGGTCGCCCTACAATGAGCAGTTCTTC NA TRBJ2-1 TRBD2 18 TRBV11-2
CASSWSPGGSYEQYF TGCGCCAGCAGCTGGTCGCCGGGAGGCTCCTACGAGCAGTACTTC NA TRBJ2-7 TRBD2 15 TRBV5-1
CASSGGLAATGRPYNEQFF TGTGCCAGCAGTGGGGGACTAGCGGCCACCGGCAGACCCTACAATGAGCAGTTCTTC NA TRBJ2-1 TRBD2 19 TRBV6-1
CASSGGTGAHYTF TGTGCCAGCAGCGGCGGGACAGGGGCCCACTACACCTTC once TRBJ1-2 TRBD1 13 TRBV9
CASSLGQGARGYTF TGTGCCAGCAGCTTGGGACAGGGGGCGCGAGGCTACACCTTC NA TRBJ1-2 TRBD1 14 TRBV5-6
CSVRRQTANTGELFF TGCAGCGTTCGTCGACAGACCGCGAACACCGGGGAGCTGTTTTTT NA TRBJ2-2 NA 15 TRBV29-1
CSARTGDTQYF TGCAGTGCCCGGACGGGGGATACGCAGTATTTT once TRBJ2-3 NA 11 TRBV20-1